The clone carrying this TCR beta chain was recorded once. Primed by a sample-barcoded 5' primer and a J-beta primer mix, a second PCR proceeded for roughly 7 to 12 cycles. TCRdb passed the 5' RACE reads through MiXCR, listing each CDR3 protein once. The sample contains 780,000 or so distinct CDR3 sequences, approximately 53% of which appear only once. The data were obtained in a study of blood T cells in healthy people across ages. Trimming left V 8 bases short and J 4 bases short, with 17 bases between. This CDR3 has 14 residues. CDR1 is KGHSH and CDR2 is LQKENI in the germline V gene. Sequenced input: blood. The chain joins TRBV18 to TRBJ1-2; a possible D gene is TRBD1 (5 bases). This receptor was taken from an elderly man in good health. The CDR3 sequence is CASAQAPGGYGYTF. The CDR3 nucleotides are TGTGCCAGCGCCCAAGCCCCGGGGGGCTATGGCTACACCTTC.